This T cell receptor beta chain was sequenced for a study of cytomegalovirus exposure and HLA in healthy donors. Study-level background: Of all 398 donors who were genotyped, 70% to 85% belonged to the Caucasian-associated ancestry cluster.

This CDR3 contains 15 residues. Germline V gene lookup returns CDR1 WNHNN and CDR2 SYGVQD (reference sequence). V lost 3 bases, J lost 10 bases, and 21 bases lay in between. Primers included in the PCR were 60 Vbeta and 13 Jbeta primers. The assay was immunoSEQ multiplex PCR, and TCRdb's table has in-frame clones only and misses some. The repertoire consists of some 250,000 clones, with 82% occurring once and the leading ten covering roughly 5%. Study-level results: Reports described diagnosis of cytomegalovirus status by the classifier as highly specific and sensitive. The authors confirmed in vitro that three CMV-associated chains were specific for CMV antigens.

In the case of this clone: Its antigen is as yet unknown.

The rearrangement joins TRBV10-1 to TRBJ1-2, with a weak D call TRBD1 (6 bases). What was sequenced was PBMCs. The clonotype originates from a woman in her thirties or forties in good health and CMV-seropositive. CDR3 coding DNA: TGCGCCAGCAGTGACACGGCCAGGGGCCACTTAGACTACACCTTC. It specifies CASSDTARGHLDYTF.